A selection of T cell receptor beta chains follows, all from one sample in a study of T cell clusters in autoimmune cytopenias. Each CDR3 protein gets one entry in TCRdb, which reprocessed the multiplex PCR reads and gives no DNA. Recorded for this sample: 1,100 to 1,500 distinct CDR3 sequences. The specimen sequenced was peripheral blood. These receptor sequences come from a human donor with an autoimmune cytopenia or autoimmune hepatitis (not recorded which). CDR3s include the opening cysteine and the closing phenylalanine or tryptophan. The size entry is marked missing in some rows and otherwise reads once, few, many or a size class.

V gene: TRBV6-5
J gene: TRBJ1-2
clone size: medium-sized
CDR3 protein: CASGTGGPPNYGYTF

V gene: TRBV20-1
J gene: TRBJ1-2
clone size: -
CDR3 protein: CSARPRTLYGYTF

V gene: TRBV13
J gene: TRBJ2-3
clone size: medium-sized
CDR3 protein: CASSLKGADTQYF

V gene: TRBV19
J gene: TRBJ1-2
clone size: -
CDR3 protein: CASSKTGSGGYGYTF

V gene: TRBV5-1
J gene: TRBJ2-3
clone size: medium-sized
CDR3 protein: CASKLAGLDTQYF

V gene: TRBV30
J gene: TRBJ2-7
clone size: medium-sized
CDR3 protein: CAWSIGSGPYYEQYF

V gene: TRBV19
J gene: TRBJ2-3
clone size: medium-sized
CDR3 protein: CASRDKQGAVADTQYF

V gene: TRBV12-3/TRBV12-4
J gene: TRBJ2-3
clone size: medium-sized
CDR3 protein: CASSESGDTQYF

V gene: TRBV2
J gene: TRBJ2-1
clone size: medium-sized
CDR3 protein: CASSEYPGNEQFF

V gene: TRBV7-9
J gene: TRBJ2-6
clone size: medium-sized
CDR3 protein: CASSLGLLTSGANVLTF

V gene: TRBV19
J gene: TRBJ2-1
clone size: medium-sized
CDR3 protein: CASSHNTGTGGPHLQFF

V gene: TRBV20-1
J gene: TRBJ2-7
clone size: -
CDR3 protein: CSARDPTGVRGEQYF